The 21 T cell receptor beta chains given below trace back to one sample, sequenced in a study of control samples from healthy donors and cancer patients. Assay: immunoSEQ multiplex PCR; the TCRdb copy retains only in-frame clones and omits some. The sample includes 110,000 or so clones, 75% to 90% of them seen just once. The specimen was blood. These TCRs come from a woman in her forties or fifties in good health.

This clone is labeled medium-sized (0.01 to 0.1%). The V gene is TRBV3-1 (or the pseudogene TRBV3-2), the J gene TRBJ1-5, with D possibly matching TRBD1 (5 bases). Trimming took off 0 bases at V and 1 base at J, with 13 bases between the two ends. This CDR3 has 17 amino acids. Looked up from germline, CDR1 is LGHDT and CDR2 is YNNKEL (reference sequence). The CDR3: CASSQDGGPESNQPQHF. The DNA for the CDR3 is TGTGCCAGCAGCCAAGATGGGGGACCTGAAAGCAATCAGCCCCAGCATTTT.

V gene TRBV30 combines with J gene TRBJ2-7, with D tentatively TRBD1 or TRBD2 (6 bases each). The CDR3 has 15 amino acids. The germline V gene has CDR1 GTSNPN and CDR2 SVGIG (reference sequence). Trimming left V 1 base short and J 2 bases short, with 15 bases between. Here the CDR3 DNA reads TGTGCCTGGAGTGGCGGGGACACGGGTACCTACGAGCAGTACTTC. It encodes CAWSGGDTGTYEQYF.

The genes are TRBV4-2 and TRBJ1-6; no clear D gene. The CDR3 contains 14 residues. Germline V CDR1 and CDR2: LGHNA, YNFKEQ. The V and J ends lost 0 bases and 9 bases respectively, with 9 bases between them. The CDR3 here is CASSQDFGFSPLHF. The CDR3 DNA follows: TGTGCCAGCAGCCAAGATTTCGGGTTTTCACCCCTCCACTTT.

V gene TRBV10-1 combines with J gene TRBJ2-7, with D perhaps matching TRBD2 (6 bases). V shed 3 bases and J shed 7 bases, with 16 bases lying between them. The CDR3 runs to 14 residues. The germline gives CDR1 WNHNN, CDR2 SYGVQD (reference sequence). The CDR3 sequence is CASSETREVEEQYF. The CDR3 region has the DNA TGCGCCAGCAGTGAAACCAGGGAGGTAGAGGAGCAGTACTTC.

A few counts support this clone. V gene TRBV6-5 combines with J gene TRBJ1-5, with D maybe TRBD1 (6 bases). CDR3 size: 14 residues. V lost 6 bases and J 0 bases, leaving 9 bases between the germline ends. The germline V gene encodes CDR1 MNHEY and CDR2 SVGAGI. The chain's CDR3 is CASRQGYSNQPQHF. CDR3 bases: TGTGCCAGCAGACAGGGCTATAGCAATCAGCCCCAGCATTTT.

CDR3 nucleotide sequence: TGTGCCAGCAGTTTTGACAGCTCTCGGAATTCACCCCTCCACTTT. Its translation: CASSFDSSRNSPLHF. This chain connects TRBV28 to TRBJ1-6; perhaps TRBD1 as D (5 bases). The V end was cut by 3 bases, the J end by 7 bases, with 13 bases between. Germline CDR1 is MDHEN and CDR2 is SYDVKM. The CDR3 is 15 amino acids. The whole variable domain, filled in from reference TRBV28 and TRBJ1-6, reads DVKVTQSSRYLVKRTGEKVFLECVQDMDHENMFWYRQDPGLGLRLIYFSYDVKMKEKGDIPEGYSVSREKKERFSLILESASTNQTSMYLCASSFDSSRNSPLHFGNGTRLTVT.

J is TRBJ2-4 and V is TRBV24-1; a weak D match, TRBD1 (5 bases). CDR1 KGHDR and CDR2 SFDVKD come from the germline V gene. V lost 4 bases, J lost 0 bases, and 15 bases lay in between. CDR3 length: 17 amino acids. CDR3 nucleotides: TGTGCCACCAGTGACTATGACAGTACACTAGCCAAAAACATTCAGTACTTC. It codes for CATSDYDSTLAKNIQYF.

V gene TRBV28 combines with J gene TRBJ1-2; D ambiguous. Germline loops: CDR1 MDHEN, CDR2 SYDVKM. The CDR3 has 12 amino acids. The V and J ends lost 6 bases and 4 bases respectively, with 9 bases between them. In DNA form, the CDR3 reads TGTGCCAGCAGGCCACCGGCCTATGGCTACACCTTC. This translates into CASRPPAYGYTF.

This clone was observed a single time. The chain uses TRBV9 and TRBJ2-7, with TRBD2 matching over 9 bases. This CDR3 comprises 14 residues. Looked up from germline, CDR1 is SGDLS and CDR2 is YYNGEE. V gave up 3 bases and J gave up 7 bases; unmatched junction bases: 8. The CDR3 nucleotides are TGTGCCAGCAGCGGCGGGGGGGCGACAGAAGAGCAGTACTTC. Translating gives CASSGGGATEEQYF.

This chain joins TRBV2 and TRBJ1-2, with no clear D. The CDR3 has 15 amino acids. The V gene lost 10 bases and the J gene lost 1 base, with 19 bases spanning the gap. CDR1 and CDR2 from the germline V gene are SNHLY and FYNNEI. CDR3 residues: CAIGWHDQLNYGYTF. The CDR3 nucleotides read TGTGCCATAGGGTGGCACGACCAGCTTAACTATGGCTACACCTTC.

This clone has more than one count but fewer than ten. The CDR3 bases are TGTGCCTGGAGTGTACCTAGGAACAGGGTGGATTCACCCCTCCACTTT. Its translation is CAWSVPRNRVDSPLHF. The chain joins TRBV30 to TRBJ1-6; TRBD1 is a possible D gene (6 bases). This CDR3 is built from 16 residues. Trimming left V 0 bases short and J 8 bases short, with 17 bases between. From germline, CDR1 is GTSNPN and CDR2 SVGIG (reference sequence).

The chain combines TRBV9 with TRBJ2-1; D ambiguous. The length of the CDR3 is 14 residues. CDR1 is SGDLS and CDR2 is YYNGEE in the germline V gene. V gave up 0 bases and J gave up 6 bases, with 10 bases separating them. The CDR3 protein is CASSVGQKGNEQFF. The CDR3 nucleotides read TGTGCCAGCAGCGTAGGACAAAAGGGCAATGAGCAGTTCTTC.

The CDR3 coding sequence is TGTGCCAGTAGCCCCCCTCCCGGGGCTTTCTTT. Translating gives CASSPPPGAFF. The chain has TRBV7-9 and TRBJ1-1; no definite D call. The CDR3 runs to 11 residues. Trimming took off 9 bases at V and 11 bases at J, with 16 bases between the two ends. Germline V gives CDR1 SEHNR, CDR2 FQNEAQ (reference sequence).

This clone was seen more than once but under ten times. The chain couples TRBV4-1 to TRBJ1-6; D call uncertain. Germline-derived CDR1 and CDR2 are MGHRA and YSYEKL. The CDR3 is 16 amino acids. Trimming pared 4 bases from V and 0 bases from J, leaving 10 bases between. For the CDR3, the DNA is TGCGCCAGCAGCCCTTCGGAGATCTCCTATAATTCACCCCTCCACTTT. It specifies CASSPSEISYNSPLHF.

Only a few counts were recorded for this clone. The genes are TRBV5-6 and TRBJ2-5, with 7 bases aligning to TRBD2. Germline CDR1 SGHDT, CDR2 YYEEEE. This CDR3 comprises 15 residues. With 1 base clipped from V and 5 bases from J, the junction kept 8 bases outside the gene matches. CDR3 sequence: CASSLRLLGGETQYF. The CDR3 region has the DNA TGTGCCAGCAGCTTGAGGCTCCTGGGGGGGGAGACCCAGTACTTC.

J is TRBJ1-2 and V is TRBV2; no definite D call. The germline gives CDR1 SNHLY, CDR2 FYNNEI. Trimming removed 6 bases at V and 4 bases at J, with 12 bases between. The CDR3 contains 13 residues. In DNA, the CDR3 is TGTGCCAGCAGGACTAGATGGGTCTATGGCTACACCTTC. Amino acid sequence: CASRTRWVYGYTF.

This chain uses TRBV4-1 with TRBJ1-3; D not resolved. The ends were cut back, 2 bases at V and 0 bases at J, with 23 bases in the middle. This CDR3 contains 20 residues. The V gene's germline CDR1 is MGHRA and CDR2 YSYEKL. Here the CDR3 reads CASSQTTFLGSYSSGNTIYF. In DNA form, the CDR3 reads TGCGCCAGCAGCCAAACCACCTTTTTGGGCAGCTACTCCTCTGGAAACACCATATATTTT.

CDR3 sequence reads: CASSGRGPENTEAFF. CDR3 nucleotide sequence: TGTGCCAGCTCCGGGAGGGGGCCGGAAAACACTGAAGCTTTCTTT. The chain combines TRBV19 with TRBJ1-1, with 7 nucleotides matching TRBD1. The V gene's germline CDR1 is LNHDA and CDR2 SQIVND (reference sequence). Unmatched junction bases numbered 12, after V lost 9 bases and J lost 2 bases. CDR3 length: 15 amino acids.

CDR3: CASSYLQNEQFF. In nucleotides, the CDR3 is TGTGCCAGCAGCTACCTTCAAAATGAGCAGTTCTTC. The chain is built from TRBV5-8 and TRBJ2-1, with D unresolved. Germline lookup yields CDR1 SGHTS and CDR2 YDEGEE. Trimming left V 3 bases short and J 7 bases short, with 8 bases between. The CDR3 has 12 residues.

The DNA for the CDR3 is TGTGCCAGCAGTGACCCGCTAGTCCCCAATGAGCAGTTCTTC. Translated: CASSDPLVPNEQFF. The chain links TRBV6-2 or TRBV6-3 to TRBJ2-1, with D uncertain. Germline-derived CDR1 and CDR2 are MNHEY and SVGEGT. CDR3 size: 14 residues. The V and J ends lost 5 bases and 6 bases respectively, with 14 bases between them.

V and J are TRBV11-2 and TRBJ2-7; D might be TRBD1 (7 bases). Germline V gene sequence: CDR1 SGHAT, CDR2 FQNNGV. The CDR3 totals 14 residues. V was clipped by 2 bases and J by 4 bases, with 12 bases between them. CDR3 region: CASSLRRGRYEQYV. CDR3 coding DNA: TGTGCCAGCAGCTTAAGGAGGGGGCGATACGAGCAGTACGTC.